This TCR beta chain derives from a study of T cell repertoires in cytomegalovirus infection (dated by TCRdb to between 2018 and 2020). In terms of the full investigation: Recently identified HLA-C-restricted CMV epitopes, whose presentation resists viral immunomodulation, were targeted by peptide stimulations together with well-studied HLA-B-restricted epitopes. Donor HLA type was relevant to the analysis, because carriage of CMV infection together with the matching HLA type was indicated by public TCR beta signatures.

Reads for this sample came from an Illumina HiSeq 1500. TCRdb handled the public reads itself, with Q25 trimming in fastp and clone calling in MiXCR, and kept productive beta chains. Identical CDR3 protein sequences are pooled into one entry, listed with their most common genes and DNA. Across this sample there are nearly 700,000 distinct CDR3 sequences, with 30% to 35% seen only once. In total, the top ten clones hold 18% of the sample. The treatment or condition label of this sample denotes: in vitro stimulation with specific CMV peptide epitopes to enrich CMV-specific T cells. Note on this clonotype: Its antigen remains unidentified. It has no much larger one-base neighbor in the sample; base qualities were not kept.

The study at large found these results: In both this cohort and an independent cohort of several hundred donors, the cumulative frequency of public TCR beta family members distinguished carriers of CMV infection plus the relevant HLA type. In the ex vivo response, HLA-C-restricted CMV-specific TCR beta clonotypes were dominant, and in two of eight donors the single most frequent clonotype came from this HLA-C-restricted group.

This clonotype was obtained from a human donor in good health (CMV status not recorded). Some clones in this sample may be carry-over from other donors' samples. The sequenced sample was cultured PBMCs, obtained from culture after CMV antigen stimulation.

The CDR3 protein sequence reads: CSGSFLEAEPTDTQYF. In nucleotides, the sequence is TGCAGTGGTTCCTTCCTTGAGGCGGAGCCCACAGATACGCAGTATTTT. The chain employs TRBV20-1 and TRBJ2-3; a confident D gene designation cannot be given. The germline V gene (reference sequence) provides CDR1 DFQATT and CDR2 SNEGSKA. V lost 7 bases and J lost 2 bases; the stretch between them is 22 bases long. The CDR3 numbers 16 residues from cysteine through phenylalanine. The only DNA kept is the CDR3, 48 bases in frame from the first base.